The next 22 T cell receptor beta chains were all read from a single sample in a study of blood T cell repertoires in COVID-19. TCRdb keeps only in-frame clones here, not all; method: immunoSEQ multiplex PCR. The data contain 250,000 to 400,000 clones, about 91% of them singletons. Material for sequencing was peripheral blood. Source of these receptors: a woman younger than 45 with COVID-19, enrolled during active disease.

V is TRBV4-3 and J is TRBJ2-7, with a possible D match to TRBD1 (7 bases). Germline CDR1 reads LGHNA; CDR2 reads YSLEER. There are 15 residues in the CDR3. With 1 base removed from V and 2 bases from J, the gap between germline ends came to 12 bases. CDR3 residues: CASSQGRGTAYEQYF. The CDR3 DNA is TGCGCCAGCAGCCAAGGCCGGGGGACAGCCTACGAGCAGTACTTC.

The rearrangement joins TRBV7-2 to TRBJ1-5; D remains ambiguous. The CDR3 contains 13 residues. The ends were cut back, 3 bases at V and 5 bases at J, with 8 bases in the middle. Germline V CDR1 and CDR2: SGHTA, FQGNSA. In DNA, the CDR3 is TGTGCCAGCAGCTTTTCTTCCCATCAGCCCCAGCATTTT. Protein product: CASSFSSHQPQHF.

The chain uses TRBV11-1 and TRBJ2-5; 8 bases align to TRBD1. Germline V gene lookup returns CDR1 SGHAT and CDR2 FQDESV (reference sequence). The V gene end was trimmed by 2 bases and the J gene end by 4 bases; junction bases not matched to a gene: 9. The length of the CDR3 is 16 residues. The CDR3 sequence: CASSLRSTGESETQYF. The CDR3 DNA is TGTGCCAGCAGCTTACGGTCGACAGGGGAATCAGAGACCCAGTACTTC.

V gene TRBV7-9 combines with J gene TRBJ1-1; tentative D call: TRBD1 (5 bases). Between the trimmed V and J ends, which lost 4 bases and 3 bases, there was a span of 15 bases. From germline, CDR1 is SEHNR and CDR2 FQNEAQ (reference sequence). The CDR3 length is 15 residues. The CDR3 DNA reads TGTGCCAGCAGCTCAGGATCCGGGGGGTACACTGAAGCTTTCTTT. This sequence encodes CASSSGSGGYTEAFF.

This chain joins TRBV19 and TRBJ1-1; D ambiguous. V was trimmed by 5 bases and J by 1 base, leaving 11 bases between them. Germline V gives CDR1 LNHDA, CDR2 SQIVND (reference sequence). The CDR3 totals 14 residues. CDR3 nucleotides: TGTGCCAGTAGTGCCTTCCGGGGGAACACTGAAGCTTTCTTT. It translates to CASSAFRGNTEAFF.

V gene TRBV6-1 combines with J gene TRBJ1-1, with 8 bases identical to TRBD1. Germline CDR1 reads MNHNS; CDR2 reads SASEGT. Trimming took 2 bases from V and 5 from J; bases not matched to a gene: 1. The CDR3 sequence is 13 residues long. The CDR3 region has the DNA TGTGCCAGCAGTGAATGGGACAGGACTGAAGCTTTCTTT. This translates into CASSEWDRTEAFF.

The chain carries TRBV2 and TRBJ2-3; 9 bases are shared with TRBD1. This CDR3 region has 14 residues. The germline V gene has CDR1 SNHLY and CDR2 FYNNEI. Trimming at V came to 8 bases and at J to 2 bases, leaving 5 bases not matched to a gene. In nucleotides, the CDR3 is TGTGCCAGCCGAGGACAGGGGAACACAGATACGCAGTATTTT. Amino acids: CASRGQGNTDTQYF.

The chain employs TRBV19 and TRBJ1-1, with 7 bases that match TRBD1. There are 14 residues in the CDR3. V shed 8 bases, J shed 3 bases, and the junction held 9 bases outside the gene matches. CDR1 and CDR2 from the germline V gene are LNHDA and SQIVND (reference sequence). CDR3 protein: CASQNRGGYTEAFF. In DNA form, the CDR3 reads TGTGCCAGTCAAAACAGGGGAGGATACACTGAAGCTTTCTTT. Combining the CDR3 with reference TRBV19 and TRBJ1-1 gives the whole variable domain DGGITQSPKYLFRKEGQNVTLSCEQNLNHDAMYWYRQDPGQGLRLIYYSQIVNDFQKGDIAEGYSVSREKKESFPLTVTSAQKNPTAFYLCASQNRGGYTEAFFGQGTRLTVV.

This chain uses TRBV5-4 with TRBJ1-6; D possibly corresponds to TRBD1 (5 bases). With 0 bases removed from V and 4 bases from J, the gap between germline ends came to 8 bases. The length of the CDR3 is 15 residues. Germline values: CDR1 SGHNT, CDR2 YYREEE (reference sequence). The DNA for the CDR3 is TGTGCCAGCAGCTTGGCTCAGGGATATAATTCACCCCTCCACTTT. Translation gives CASSLAQGYNSPLHF.

The J gene is TRBJ1-5, the V gene TRBV9; no reliable D call. Trimming took off 4 bases at V and 7 bases at J, with 6 bases between the two ends. The CDR3 has 11 residues. The germline V gene has CDR1 SGDLS and CDR2 YYNGEE. The CDR3 region has the DNA TGTGCCAGCAGCCCCCTACAGCCCCAGCATTTT. It encodes CASSPLQPQHF.

Turning to this clone: Other nucleotide sequences in the sample specify the same CDR3. CDR3 nucleotide sequence: TGTGCCAGCAGCCAAGGAGGGCGCAATCAGCCCCAGCATTTT. It codes for CASSQGGRNQPQHF. The gene calls are TRBV3-1 (or the pseudogene TRBV3-2) and TRBJ1-5; no firm D call. With 1 base removed from V and 2 bases from J, the gap between germline ends came to 6 bases. The CDR3 is 14 amino acids. The V gene's germline CDR1 is LGHDT and CDR2 YNNKEL (reference sequence).

V is TRBV19 and J is TRBJ1-1; D not resolved. The germline V and J ends were trimmed by 1 base and 1 base, with 7 bases remaining between them. Germline V gives CDR1 LNHDA, CDR2 SQIVND (reference sequence). The CDR3 contains 14 residues. The DNA of the CDR3 is TGTGCCAGTAGTATAGGATCCGGGAACACTGAAGCTTTCTTT. It codes for CASSIGSGNTEAFF.

The CDR3 region is CASSLDQGSPLHF. In DNA, the CDR3 is TGTGCCAGCAGCCTTGACCAGGGCTCACCCCTCCACTTT. The V call is TRBV2, the J call TRBJ1-6, with D perhaps matching TRBD1 (5 bases). Trimming shortened V by 6 bases and J by 10 bases, and 13 bases separated the two germline ends. This CDR3 has 13 residues. Germline CDR1 is SNHLY and CDR2 is FYNNEI.

This clone came up a few times. The J gene is TRBJ1-1, the V gene TRBV19; perhaps TRBD1 as D (6 bases). Germline V gene sequence: CDR1 LNHDA, CDR2 SQIVND (reference sequence). The CDR3 sequence is 15 residues long. V lost 7 bases to trimming and J lost 3 bases, with 18 bases between them. The CDR3 nucleotides are TGTGCCAGTACTACAGGGTGGGGGGGACACACTGAAGCTTTCTTT. Translated, it gives CASTTGWGGHTEAFF.

The V call is TRBV15, the J call TRBJ2-5; tentative D call: TRBD2 (7 bases). V lost 1 base, J lost 2 bases, and 11 bases lay in between. Germline-derived CDR1 and CDR2 are LNHNV and YYDKDF (reference sequence). The CDR3 is made up of 15 amino acids. The CDR3 nucleotides read TGTGCCACCAGCAGAGGGGGGGGGCCTCAAGAGACCCAGTACTTC. This codes for CATSRGGGPQETQYF. The entire variable domain, with the rest obtained from reference TRBV15 and TRBJ2-5, is as follows: DAMVIQNPRYQVTQFGKPVTLSCSQTLNHNVMYWYQQKSSQAPKLLFHYYDKDFNNEADTPDNFQSRRPNTSFCFLDIRSPGLGDTAMYLCATSRGGGPQETQYFGPGTRLLVL.

The chain combines TRBV2 with TRBJ2-1; TRBD1 matches at 11 bases. The length of the CDR3 is 17 residues. Germline loops: CDR1 SNHLY, CDR2 FYNNEI. The trim removed 5 bases at V and 1 base at J, leaving 7 bases unmatched. The CDR3 reads CASSHSGTGGSYNEQFF. CDR3 bases: TGTGCCAGCAGTCATTCCGGGACAGGGGGTTCCTACAATGAGCAGTTCTTC. Complete variable domain (other parts from reference TRBV2 and TRBJ2-1): EPEVTQTPSHQVTQMGQEVILRCVPISNHLYFYWYRQILGQKVEFLVSFYNNEISEKSEIFDDQFSVERPDGSNFTLKIRSTKLEDSAMYFCASSHSGTGGSYNEQFFGPGTRLTVL.

This chain links TRBV6-5 with TRBJ1-1; TRBD1 might be the D (5 bases). The CDR3 runs 13 residues. The V and J ends lost 7 bases and 7 bases respectively, with 16 bases between them. Germline assignment: CDR1 MNHEY and CDR2 SVGAGI. The DNA of the CDR3 is TGTGCCAGCACCCCTCCTGGGGGGATTGAAGCTTTCTTT. As protein: CASTPPGGIEAFF.

The chain links TRBV11-2 to TRBJ2-1; D unresolved. Germline V CDR1 and CDR2: SGHAT, FQNNGV. The CDR3 has 15 residues. Deletions cut 1 base from V and 1 base from J, with 8 bases between. Written as DNA, the CDR3 is TGTGCCAGCAGCTTAGCCCCACAATCCTACAATGAGCAGTTCTTC. It translates to CASSLAPQSYNEQFF.

In its sample, this clone was seen a few times. The chain uses TRBV11-3 and TRBJ2-7; D is perhaps TRBD2 (6 bases). V was cut by 8 bases and J by 3 bases, with 11 bases left in between. The CDR3 runs 12 residues. Looked up from germline, CDR1 is SGHNT and CDR2 is YENEEA. The CDR3 spells CASGTSYYEQYF. Written as DNA, the CDR3 is TGTGCCAGCGGTACTAGCTACTACGAGCAGTACTTC.

This rearrangement joins TRBV19 to TRBJ1-3, with D possibly being TRBD1 (6 bases). Trimming cost V 9 bases and J 4 bases, with 13 bases left between them. Germline-derived CDR1 and CDR2 are LNHDA and SQIVND (reference sequence). This CDR3 comprises 13 residues. Here the CDR3 reads CASNQGLGNTIYF. CDR3 DNA sequence: TGTGCCAGCAACCAGGGGTTGGGAAACACCATATATTTT.

A note on this clone: The limits of the CDR3 on the DNA are not certain, so only TCRdb's listed CDR3 is given. This chain joins TRBV21-1 and TRBJ2-5; the table assigns TRBD2, which was not confirmed against the DNA. TRBV21-1 is tagged as a pseudogene. Both ends counted, the CDR3 spans 14 residues. CDR3: CASPSPVGGGTQYF.

V and J are TRBV30 and TRBJ2-7, with TRBD1 matching 7 bases. J lost 6 bases, V lost 1 base, and 6 bases had no gene match. Germline CDR1 GTSNPN, CDR2 SVGIG (reference sequence). CDR3 length: 13 amino acids. The CDR3 DNA reads TGTGCCTGGAGTGAGACAGGGTCAGGCGAGCAGTACTTC. Translated: CAWSETGSGEQYF.